These T cell receptor beta chains were read from a single sample in a study of T-cell memory formation after mild COVID-19. TCRdb re-called the 5' RACE reads with MiXCR, one entry per CDR3 protein. The sample lists around 340,000 distinct CDR3 sequences; around 13% were seen once. The sequenced sample consisted of PBMCs or a T cell subset sorted from them (not recorded which). Every receptor here comes from a man aged 18 to 30 who had mild COVID-19 (a few samples of this study predate the infection). Cell type and time point are not known. The CDR3 runs from the conserved cysteine through the conserved F or W. Each record gives: J gene, D gene, V gene, clone size, CDR3 protein, CDR3 DNA. A D gene is named only where the DNA matches it firmly. Size values are once, few and many counts, or a class for expanded clones, and some rows have none.

TRBJ2-1 TRBD1 TRBV5-1 many CASSATGGSSYNEQFF TGCGCCAGCAGCGCCACAGGGGGAAGCTCCTACAATGAGCAGTTCTTC
TRBJ2-5 TRBD1 TRBV12-3/TRBV12-4 few CASSYRGRYQETQYF TGTGCCAGCAGTTACAGGGGAAGGTACCAAGAGACCCAGTACTTC
TRBJ1-3 - TRBV5-6 few CASSRGNTIYF TGTGCCAGCAGCCGGGGAAACACCATATATTTT
TRBJ1-2 - TRBV20-1 few CSATHGFKGYGYTF TGCAGTGCTACCCATGGCTTCAAGGGGTATGGCTACACCTTC
TRBJ2-3 - TRBV9 few CASSTFGGRLYF TGTGCCAGCAGCACCTTTGGGGGGAGGCTGTATTTT
TRBJ1-6 - TRBV12-3/TRBV12-4 many CASSRTAEGSPLHF TGTGCCAGCAGTCGGACGGCTGAAGGGTCACCCCTCCACTTT
TRBJ2-5 TRBD1 TRBV5-1 few CASSFFGQAQETQYF TGCGCCAGCAGCTTCTTTGGACAGGCTCAAGAGACCCAGTACTTC
TRBJ2-1 TRBD2 TRBV18 many CASSPPRGVNEQFF TGTGCCAGCTCACCACCCCGGGGGGTGAATGAGCAGTTCTTC
TRBJ2-2 - TRBV3-1 few CASSQDRPNTGELFF TGTGCCAGCAGCCAAGATCGGCCTAACACCGGGGAGCTGTTTTTT
TRBJ2-5 TRBD2 TRBV7-2 few CASRRRGGLQETQYF TGTGCCAGCAGACGAAGGGGAGGGCTGCAAGAGACCCAGTACTTC
TRBJ2-1 - TRBV7-9 few CASSFSTGYNEQFF TGTGCCAGCAGCTTTTCAACAGGCTACAATGAGCAGTTCTTC
TRBJ2-1 TRBD2 TRBV27 - CASTTGTRYNEQFF TGTGCCAGCACCACCGGGACTAGGTACAATGAGCAGTTCTTC
TRBJ2-7 TRBD1 TRBV20-1 few CSAKIGTAYEQYF TGCAGTGCTAAGATCGGGACAGCCTACGAGCAGTACTTC
TRBJ1-5 - TRBV20-1 few CSARSEGSNQPQHF TGCAGTGCTAGATCGGAGGGGAGCAATCAGCCCCAGCATTTT
TRBJ1-1 - TRBV6-5 - CASSYSIHPPRGEAFF TGTGCCAGCAGTTACTCTATTCACCCTCCAAGGGGTGAAGCTTTCTTT
TRBJ2-5 TRBD2 TRBV4-2 few CASSQASGGRGETQYF TGTGCCAGCAGCCAGGCTAGCGGGGGGCGGGGAGAGACCCAGTACTTC
TRBJ2-7 TRBD1 TRBV6-2/TRBV6-3 - CASSYGDRVNYEQYF TGTGCCAGCAGTTACGGGGACAGGGTGAACTACGAGCAGTACTTC
TRBJ1-2 - TRBV12-3/TRBV12-4 - CASSLSGSYGYTF TGTGCCAGCAGTTTATCGGGGTCCTATGGCTACACCTTC
TRBJ2-5 TRBD2 TRBV4-2 many CASSQDSGGAETQYF TGTGCCAGCAGCCAAGATAGCGGGGGGGCCGAGACCCAGTACTTC
TRBJ1-1 - TRBV6-5 - CASSRDGRWTEAFF TGTGCCAGCAGTCGGGACGGCCGGTGGACTGAAGCTTTCTTT
TRBJ2-1 - TRBV9 - CASSHRETYNEQFF TGTGCCAGCAGCCACAGGGAAACCTACAATGAGCAGTTCTTC
TRBJ1-1 - TRBV15 - CATSRDGGVTEAFF TGTGCCACCAGCAGAGATGGAGGAGTCACTGAAGCTTTCTTT
TRBJ1-2 TRBD1 TRBV6-6 few CASSYGTGDLPNYGYTF TGTGCCAGCAGTTACGGGACAGGGGATCTCCCGAACTATGGCTACACCTTC
TRBJ1-5 TRBD1 TRBV12-3/TRBV12-4 few CASSLQDRGFQPQHF TGTGCCAGCAGTTTACAGGACAGGGGTTTTCAGCCCCAGCATTTT
TRBJ2-1 - TRBV24-1 many CATSRGSYNEQFF TGTGCCACCAGCAGGGGCTCCTACAATGAGCAGTTCTTC
TRBJ1-1 TRBD1 TRBV6-2/TRBV6-3 - CASSTSGGGNTEAFF TGTGCCAGCAGTACCTCAGGGGGGGGGAACACTGAAGCTTTCTTT
TRBJ2-3 - TRBV5-1 - CASSFADMTDTQYF TGCGCCAGCAGCTTTGCGGACATGACAGATACGCAGTATTTT
TRBJ2-7 - TRBV5-1 few CASSREDSYYEQYF TGCGCCAGCAGTCGTGAGGACAGTTACTACGAGCAGTACTTC
TRBJ2-2 - TRBV7-2 many CASSLDSVNTGELFF TGTGCCAGCAGCTTAGACTCTGTAAACACCGGGGAGCTGTTTTTT
TRBJ2-6 - TRBV7-2 - CASSSRGPYSGANVLTF TGTGCCAGCAGCTCGAGGGGACCGTACTCTGGGGCCAACGTCCTGACTTTC
TRBJ1-2 - TRBV7-9 many CASSLRQNYGYTF TGTGCCAGCAGCTTAAGACAGAACTATGGCTACACCTTC
TRBJ2-1 TRBD1 TRBV2 few CASTGQGNEQFF TGTGCCAGCACGGGACAGGGCAATGAGCAGTTCTTC
TRBJ1-5 - TRBV28 - CATGGWGGGQPQHF TGTGCCACCGGAGGGTGGGGAGGGGGTCAGCCCCAGCATTTT
TRBJ2-3 TRBD1 TRBV19 - CASSGQGAADTQYF TGTGCCAGTAGCGGACAGGGGGCGGCAGATACGCAGTATTTT
TRBJ2-5 - TRBV5-1 - CASSWGGHGETQYF TGCGCCAGCAGCTGGGGAGGACACGGGGAGACCCAGTACTTC
TRBJ2-2 - TRBV4-1 - CASSQVMAGQTGELFF TGCGCCAGCAGCCAAGTTATGGCAGGGCAAACCGGGGAGCTGTTTTTT